This TCR beta chain appears in the sequencing data of a study of T cells after yellow fever vaccination. Of note for this clonotype: The antigen is not known.

Per germline, CDR1 SGHAT and CDR2 FQDESV (reference sequence). The CDR3 length is 18 residues. V lost 0 bases and J lost 1; bases outside the gene matches: 7. General study results and limits: Clones that expanded after primary vaccination mostly reappeared after the booster (roughly 95% CD4, approximately 89% CD8).

Generation of TCR cDNA used 5'RACE template switching (which added a universal primer site and UMIs). TCRdb used MiXCR to reprocess the 5' RACE reads, holding one entry per CDR3 protein. The sample gives 360,000 or so distinct CDR3 sequences, more than 9% of which show up once; about 17% is in the top ten. The rearrangement uses TRBV11-1 and TRBJ2-1, with 9 bases aligning to TRBD2. The clonotype was recovered from a young man who received the YFV17D yellow fever vaccine. The material sequenced was PBMCs, taken on the day of the first yellow fever vaccination. The CDR3 bases are TGTGCCAGCAGCTTAGCGGCCGGGCTAGCGGGGTCCTACAATGAGCAGTTCTTC. Protein product: CASSLAAGLAGSYNEQFF. Filled out from reference TRBV11-1 and TRBJ2-1, the complete variable domain reads EAEVAQSPRYKITEKSQAVAFWCDPISGHATLYWYRQILGQGPELLVQFQDESVVDDSQLPKDRFSAERLKGVDSTLKIQPAELGDSAMYLCASSLAAGLAGSYNEQFFGPGTRLTVL.